The next 27 T cell receptor beta chains were all read from a single sample in a study of blood T cell repertoires in COVID-19. Generated by immunoSEQ multiplex PCR, the TCRdb table keeps only in-frame clones and is missing some. The table has about 50,000 clones, approximately 85% seen once. Sequenced: peripheral blood. The receptors derive from a human donor in a cohort sampled during active COVID-19.

The rearrangement links TRBV28 to TRBJ1-1, with 7 bases fitting TRBD1. V trimming: 6 bases; J trimming: 1 base; junction bases outside the gene matches: 8. The CDR3 totals 15 residues. Germline CDR1 is MDHEN and CDR2 is SYDVKM. CDR3 coding DNA: TGTGCCAGCAGGCGGGCGACAGGGCGGAACACTGAAGCTTTCTTT. Its translation is CASRRATGRNTEAFF.

This clone was seen a few times. CDR3 region: CASSESTGQETQYF. The CDR3 DNA reads TGCGCCAGCAGTGAGTCGACCGGACAGGAGACCCAGTACTTC. This chain uses TRBV10-1 with TRBJ2-5; a possible D gene is TRBD1 (6 bases). The CDR3 spans 14 residues. The V gene's germline CDR1 is WNHNN and CDR2 SYGVQD (reference sequence). Trimming removed 0 bases from V and 5 bases from J, with 10 bases in between.

The rearrangement uses TRBV5-5 and TRBJ1-1; 9 nucleotides line up with TRBD1. V was pared by 5 bases and J by 5 bases, with 16 bases of the junction left unmatched. Germline V gene sequence: CDR1 SGHKS, CDR2 YYEKEE (reference sequence). The CDR3 runs to 17 residues. This chain's CDR3 is CASRLAGTGKSRTEAFF. Written as DNA, the CDR3 is TGTGCCAGCAGGCTTGCCGGGACAGGGAAATCAAGGACTGAAGCTTTCTTT.

This clone occurred once. V gene TRBV5-1 combines with J gene TRBJ2-1; 11 bases align to TRBD1. CDR3 length: 14 amino acids. The V and J ends lost 4 bases and 8 bases, in that order; junction bases with no gene match: 5. Germline-derived CDR1 and CDR2 are SGHRS and YFSETQ. The CDR3 protein is CASSKGQGVDEQFF. In DNA form, the CDR3 reads TGCGCCAGCAGCAAGGGACAGGGGGTAGATGAGCAGTTCTTC.

This sequence joins TRBV5-6 and TRBJ2-7; D perhaps matches TRBD1 (5 bases). The V and J ends lost 2 bases and 6 bases respectively, with 9 bases between them. In germline, CDR1 is SGHDT, CDR2 YYEEEE. There are 12 residues in the CDR3. CDR3 coding DNA: TGTGCCAGCAGCTTTCGTAGGGGCGAGCAGTACTTC. Its protein is CASSFRRGEQYF.

The rearrangement joins TRBV2 to TRBJ2-2; 10 nucleotides align to TRBD1. The J segment lost 7 bases and the V segment lost 11 bases, leaving 4 bases of the junction unmatched. This CDR3 has 12 residues. Germline V gives CDR1 SNHLY, CDR2 FYNNEI. Written as DNA, the CDR3 is TGTGCCGGGACAGGGGATGTCGGGGAGCTGTTTTTT. Its translation: CAGTGDVGELFF.

The CDR3 loop is CAWSVGGARTYEQYF. CDR3 sequence (DNA): TGTGCCTGGAGTGTAGGGGGGGCAAGGACCTACGAGCAGTACTTC. The rearrangement links TRBV30 to TRBJ2-7; weak D call: TRBD2 (7 bases). V lost 0 bases and J 2 bases, leaving 14 bases between the germline ends. CDR1 is GTSNPN, CDR2 SVGIG, per germline (reference sequence). The CDR3 totals 15 residues.

This clone was counted a few times. This chain joins TRBV6-5 and TRBJ2-4; possibly TRBD2 for D (6 bases). The germline CDR1 and CDR2 sequences are MNHEY and SVGAGI. The V end was cut by 4 bases, the J end by 2 bases, with 12 bases between. This CDR3 has 15 amino acids. The CDR3 here is CASSSGLYPKNIQYF. For the CDR3, the DNA is TGTGCCAGCAGTTCGGGACTGTATCCCAAAAACATTCAGTACTTC.

This clone was observed once. This chain uses TRBV30 with TRBJ2-1, with a possible D match to TRBD1 (5 bases). Trimming stripped 5 bases from V and 3 bases from J, with 8 bases between. This CDR3 spans 12 amino acids. Germline lookup yields CDR1 GTSNPN and CDR2 SVGIG (reference sequence). CDR3 in amino acids: CAWGDSYNEQFF. The DNA of the CDR3 is TGTGCCTGGGGTGACAGCTACAATGAGCAGTTCTTC.

The rearrangement joins TRBV29-1 to TRBJ2-7, with TRBD1 as a possible D gene (5 bases). Trimming cost V 3 bases and J 5 bases, with 14 bases left between them. CDR1 is SQVTM, CDR2 ANQGSEA, per germline. There are 13 residues in the CDR3. This CDR3 is CSVERQGTDEQYF. In DNA, the CDR3 is TGCAGCGTTGAGAGGCAGGGTACCGACGAGCAGTACTTC.

The chain links TRBV4-1 to TRBJ2-7; the match to TRBD2 covers 7 bases. The CDR3 consists of 14 residues. Unmatched junction bases numbered 4, after V lost 5 bases and J lost 0 bases. Germline-derived CDR1 and CDR2 are MGHRA and YSYEKL. The CDR3, as DNA: TGCGCCAGCAGCACAACTAGCGTCTCCTACGAGCAGTACTTC. It translates to CASSTTSVSYEQYF.

The chain employs TRBV6-5 and TRBJ2-5, with 8 nucleotides matching TRBD1. V dropped 6 bases and J dropped 7; count of bases not matched to a gene: 13. The CDR3 is 15 amino acids. Germline V lookup: CDR1 MNHEY, CDR2 SVGAGI. The CDR3 DNA sequence: TGTGCCAGCAGCCCCCGAGGACAGGGCGAGGGGACCCAGTACTTC. This translates into CASSPRGQGEGTQYF.

This sequence joins TRBV19 and TRBJ1-2; D not certain. The CDR3 contains 13 residues. Germline CDR1 and CDR2: LNHDA and SQIVND (reference sequence). Trimming removed 1 base at V and 3 bases at J, with 6 bases between. The CDR3 loop is CASSIARDYGYTF. The CDR3 nucleotides are TGTGCCAGTAGTATAGCGCGGGACTATGGCTACACCTTC.

The gene calls are TRBV7-3 and TRBJ2-6; D remains unclear. CDR1 is SGHTA, CDR2 FQGTGA, per germline. CDR3 length: 15 residues. V lost 5 bases to trimming and J lost 0 bases, with 8 bases between them. DNA for the CDR3: TGTGCCAGCAGCCCTCAGATCTCTGGGGCCAACGTCCTGACTTTC. Its translation is CASSPQISGANVLTF.

The rearrangement joins TRBV27 to TRBJ2-3; 8 bases are a match to TRBD2. The CDR3 is 20 residues long. The germline V gene encodes CDR1 MNHEY and CDR2 SMNVEV (reference sequence). The ends lost 2 bases at V and 5 bases at J; junction bases unmatched: 21. The CDR3 DNA reads TGTGCCAGCAGTTTACAAGCTGGCGGGAGGTCCATGCGCCCGGGAGATACGCAGTATTTT. Translating gives CASSLQAGGRSMRPGDTQYF.

This chain links TRBV6-5 with TRBJ2-7, with 8 positions matching TRBD1. There are 15 residues in the CDR3. In germline, CDR1 is MNHEY, CDR2 SVGAGI. V shed 4 bases and J 1 base; nucleotides not matched to a gene: 6. Here the CDR3 DNA reads TGTGCCAGCAGTTTCACAGGGGGTTCTTCCTACGAGCAGTACTTC. Protein: CASSFTGGSSYEQYF.

The chain is built from TRBV5-8 and TRBJ1-1, with TRBD1 matching over 8 bases. There are 14 residues in the CDR3. The junction had 2 bases not matched to a gene; V was cut back by 3 bases and J by 1 base. Per the germline V gene, CDR1 is SGHTS and CDR2 is YDEGEE. The CDR3 bases are TGTGCCAGCAGCTGGGGGACAGGGAACACTGAAGCTTTCTTT. Its translation: CASSWGTGNTEAFF.

The chain has TRBV5-1 and TRBJ2-7; D ambiguous. The CDR3 is 14 amino acids. With 4 bases removed from V and 5 bases from J, the gap between germline ends came to 16 bases. Germline V gives CDR1 SGHRS, CDR2 YFSETQ. The CDR3 is CASSTLAGLNEQYF. The CDR3 DNA reads as TGCGCCAGCAGCACATTGGCTGGTCTGAACGAGCAGTACTTC.

The genes are TRBV7-6 and TRBJ2-7, with TRBD1 matching 7 bases. The J segment lost 7 bases and the V segment lost 5 bases, leaving 11 bases of the junction unmatched. This CDR3 has 14 amino acids. CDR1 and CDR2 (germline): SGHVS, FNYEAQ. In DNA form, the CDR3 reads TGTGCCAGCAGCCCCAGGACAGGCTTAGGGGAGCAGTACTTC. Protein sequence: CASSPRTGLGEQYF.

The V and J genes are TRBV5-1 and TRBJ1-1; TRBD1 matches 8 bases. The CDR3 totals 14 residues. The junction had 7 bases not matched to a gene; V was cut back by 5 bases and J by 4 bases. CDR1 is SGHRS and CDR2 is YFSETQ in the germline V gene. In nucleotides, the CDR3 is TGCGCCAGCAGTCAAACAGGGGGACTCACTGAAGCTTTCTTT. Translated, it gives CASSQTGGLTEAFF.

V is TRBV28 and J is TRBJ2-1, with 11 bases identical to TRBD1. The germline gives CDR1 MDHEN, CDR2 SYDVKM. The CDR3 runs to 18 residues. Trimming at V came to 5 bases and at J to 0 bases, leaving 9 bases not matched to a gene. The CDR3 nucleotides read TGTGCCAGCAGTATTACGGACAGGGGGCAAAGCTCCTACAATGAGCAGTTCTTC. The encoded protein is CASSITDRGQSSYNEQFF.

This sequence joins TRBV30 and TRBJ2-3, with D possibly TRBD2 on 7 matching bases. This CDR3 is built from 15 residues. The V gene lost 0 bases and the J gene lost 9 bases, with 19 bases spanning the gap. Per germline, CDR1 GTSNPN and CDR2 SVGIG (reference sequence). The CDR3 nucleotides are TGTGCCTGGAGTGTAGGTGGGGGGGCCAGTTGGACGCAGTATTTT. It specifies CAWSVGGGASWTQYF.

The table lists this clone with a count of one. CDR3 coding DNA: TGTGCCAGCAGCACGACAGGGCCCCACGAGCAGTACTTC. It yields the protein CASSTTGPHEQYF. The rearrangement joins TRBV21-1 to TRBJ2-7; the D segment call TRBD1 is taken from the table without a DNA check. TRBV21-1 is flagged as a pseudogene. This CDR3 contains 13 residues.

The gene calls are TRBV6-5 and TRBJ1-5, with a possible D match to TRBD1 (5 bases). Trimming pared 5 bases from V and 7 bases from J, leaving 12 bases between. The CDR3 is 13 amino acids. Germline loops: CDR1 MNHEY, CDR2 SVGAGI. CDR3 in DNA: TGTGCCAGCAGTCAGGGAGGGTGGCAGCCCCAGCATTTT. It encodes CASSQGGWQPQHF.

This clone was counted once. This rearrangement joins TRBV19 to TRBJ1-5; D gene uncertain. Trimming stripped 9 bases from V and 0 bases from J, with 9 bases between. The CDR3 has 13 residues. Germline-derived CDR1 and CDR2 are LNHDA and SQIVND (reference sequence). The chain's CDR3 is CASEEYSNQPQHF. As DNA, the CDR3 is TGTGCCAGCGAGGAGTATAGCAATCAGCCCCAGCATTTT.

This sequence joins TRBV4-3 and TRBJ2-3; D possibly corresponds to TRBD1 (5 bases). The V gene's germline CDR1 is LGHNA and CDR2 YSLEER. V dropped 2 bases and J dropped 6 bases, with 15 bases sitting between them. CDR3 length: 15 amino acids. Here the CDR3 reads CASSQIQGGWDTQYF. CDR3 DNA sequence: TGCGCCAGCAGCCAAATTCAGGGTGGGTGGGATACGCAGTATTTT.

V is TRBV4-1 and J is TRBJ1-1; 10 bases align to TRBD1. CDR3 length: 15 residues. The V and J ends lost 0 bases and 4 bases, in that order; junction bases with no gene match: 2. CDR1 and CDR2 (germline): MGHRA, YSYEKL. The CDR3 region has the DNA TGCGCCAGCAGCCAAGAGGGACAGGGGTTCACTGAAGCTTTCTTT. It encodes CASSQEGQGFTEAFF.